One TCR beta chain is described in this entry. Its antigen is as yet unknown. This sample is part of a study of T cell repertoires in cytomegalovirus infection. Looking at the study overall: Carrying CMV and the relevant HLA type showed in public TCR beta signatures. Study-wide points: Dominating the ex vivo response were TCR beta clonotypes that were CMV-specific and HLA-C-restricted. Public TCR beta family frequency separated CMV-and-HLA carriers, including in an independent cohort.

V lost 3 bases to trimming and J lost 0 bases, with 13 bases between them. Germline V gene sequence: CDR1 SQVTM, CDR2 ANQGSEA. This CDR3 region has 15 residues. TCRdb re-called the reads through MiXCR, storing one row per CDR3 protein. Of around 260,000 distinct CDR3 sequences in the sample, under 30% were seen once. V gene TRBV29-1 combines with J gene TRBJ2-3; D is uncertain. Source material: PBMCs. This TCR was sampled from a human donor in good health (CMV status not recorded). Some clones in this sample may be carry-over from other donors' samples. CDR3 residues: CSVDRRLTSTDTQYF. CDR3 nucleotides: TGCAGCGTTGATAGGCGGTTGACTAGCACAGATACGCAGTATTTT.